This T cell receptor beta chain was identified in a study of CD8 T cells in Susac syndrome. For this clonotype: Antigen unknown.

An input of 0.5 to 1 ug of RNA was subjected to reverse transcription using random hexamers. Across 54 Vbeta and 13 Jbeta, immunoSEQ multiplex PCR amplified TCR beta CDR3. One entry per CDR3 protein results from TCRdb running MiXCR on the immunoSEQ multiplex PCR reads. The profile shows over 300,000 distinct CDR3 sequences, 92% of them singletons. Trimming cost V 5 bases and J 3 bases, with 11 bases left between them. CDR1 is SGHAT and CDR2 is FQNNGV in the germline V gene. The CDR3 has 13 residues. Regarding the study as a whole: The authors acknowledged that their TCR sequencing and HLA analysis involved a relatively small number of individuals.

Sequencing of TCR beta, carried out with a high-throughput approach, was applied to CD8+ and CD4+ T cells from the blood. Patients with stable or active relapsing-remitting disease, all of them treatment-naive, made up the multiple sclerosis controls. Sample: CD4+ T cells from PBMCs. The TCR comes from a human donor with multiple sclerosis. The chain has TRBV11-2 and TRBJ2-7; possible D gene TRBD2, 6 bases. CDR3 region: CASSRRDFYEQYF. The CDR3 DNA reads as TGTGCCAGCAGCCGCCGGGACTTCTACGAGCAGTACTTC.